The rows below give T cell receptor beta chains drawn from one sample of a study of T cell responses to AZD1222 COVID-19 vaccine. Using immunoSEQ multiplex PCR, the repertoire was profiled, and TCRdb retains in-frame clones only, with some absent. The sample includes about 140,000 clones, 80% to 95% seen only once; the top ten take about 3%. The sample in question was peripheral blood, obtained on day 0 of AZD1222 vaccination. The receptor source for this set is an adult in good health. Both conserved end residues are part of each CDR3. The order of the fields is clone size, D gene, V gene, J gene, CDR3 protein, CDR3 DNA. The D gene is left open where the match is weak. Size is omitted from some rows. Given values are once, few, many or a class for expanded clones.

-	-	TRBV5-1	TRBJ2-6	CASSSQGGLSSGANVLTF	TGCGCCAGCAGCTCACAGGGAGGACTTAGCTCTGGGGCCAACGTCCTGACTTTC
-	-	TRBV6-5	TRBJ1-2	CASSYLGGKGYTF	TGTGCCAGCAGTTATTTGGGGGGAAAAGGCTACACCTTC
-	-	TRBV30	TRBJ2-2	CAWVSRLLGGELFF	TGTGCCTGGGTGAGCAGACTCCTCGGCGGGGAGCTGTTTTTT
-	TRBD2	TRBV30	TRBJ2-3	CAWMWASGRVDTQYF	TGTGCCTGGATGTGGGCTAGCGGGAGGGTAGATACGCAGTATTTT
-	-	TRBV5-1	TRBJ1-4	CASSQSSIGKLFF	TGCGCCAGCAGCCAAAGCAGTATTGGGAAACTGTTTTTT
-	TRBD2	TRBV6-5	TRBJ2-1	CASSQKKREVGEQFF	TGTGCCAGCAGTCAAAAAAAGCGGGAGGTCGGTGAGCAGTTCTTC
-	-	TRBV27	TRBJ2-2	CASSLSGPNTGELFF	TGTGCCAGCAGTTTATCGGGACCGAACACCGGGGAGCTGTTTTTT
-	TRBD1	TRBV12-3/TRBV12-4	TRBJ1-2	CASSFTGGDGYTF	TGTGCCAGCAGTTTCACAGGGGGTGACGGCTACACCTTC
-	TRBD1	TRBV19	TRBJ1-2	CASTDRGLGYTF	TGTGCCAGTACCGACAGGGGGCTCGGCTACACCTTC
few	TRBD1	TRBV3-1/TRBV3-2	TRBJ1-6	CASSPRDSNSPLHF	TGTGCCAGCAGCCCTCGGGACAGTAATTCACCCCTCCACTTT
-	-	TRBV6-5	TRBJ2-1	CASRIAMGLNEQFF	TGTGCCAGCAGGATAGCTATGGGCCTTAATGAGCAGTTCTTC
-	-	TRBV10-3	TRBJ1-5	CAISVDSSNQPQHF	TGTGCCATCAGTGTGGACAGTAGCAATCAGCCCCAGCATTTT
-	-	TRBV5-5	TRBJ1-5	CASSFDPERPQHF	TGTGCCAGCAGCTTTGACCCGGAGAGGCCCCAGCATTTT
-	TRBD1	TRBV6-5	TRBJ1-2	CASRRDRALYGYTF	TGTGCCAGCAGACGGGACAGGGCTTTGTATGGCTACACCTTC
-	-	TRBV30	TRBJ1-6	CAWSSSYNSPLHF	TGTGCCTGGAGTAGCTCCTATAATTCACCCCTCCACTTT
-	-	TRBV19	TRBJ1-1	CASSIIREGTEAFF	TGTGCCAGTAGTATTATAAGGGAGGGCACTGAAGCTTTCTTT
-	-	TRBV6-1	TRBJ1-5	CASSEAVGRTTNQPQHF	TGTGCCAGCAGTGAAGCTGTGGGGCGCACCACCAATCAGCCCCAGCATTTT
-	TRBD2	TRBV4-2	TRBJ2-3	CASSRLGREPEDTQYF	TGTGCCAGCAGCCGCCTGGGGCGGGAGCCCGAAGATACGCAGTATTTT
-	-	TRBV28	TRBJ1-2	CASSLGRQNGYTF	TGTGCCAGCAGTTTAGGGAGACAGAATGGCTACACCTTC
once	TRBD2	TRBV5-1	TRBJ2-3	CASSFRGEGRGDTQYF	TGCGCCAGCAGCTTTCGGGGGGAGGGCCGAGGAGATACGCAGTATTTT
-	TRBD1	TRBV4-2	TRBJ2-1	CASSLGGRGYNEQFF	TGTGCCAGCAGCCTAGGGGGCAGGGGCTACAATGAGCAGTTCTTC
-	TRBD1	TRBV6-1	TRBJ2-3	CASSEWGTASTDTQYF	TGTGCCAGCAGTGAATGGGGGACAGCTAGCACAGATACGCAGTATTTT
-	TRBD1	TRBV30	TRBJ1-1	CAWSVQGNTEAFF	TGTGCCTGGAGTGTACAGGGGAATACTGAAGCTTTCTTT
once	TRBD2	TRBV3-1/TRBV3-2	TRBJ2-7	CASSQDPTGTSGMYEQYF	TGTGCCAGCAGCCAAGACCCCACCGGGACTAGCGGGATGTACGAGCAGTACTTC
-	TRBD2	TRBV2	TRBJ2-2	CASSEASLAGITGELFF	TGTGCCAGCAGTGAAGCATCCCTAGCGGGCATCACCGGGGAGCTGTTTTTT
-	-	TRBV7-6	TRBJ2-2	CASSLYGSRTNTGELFF	TGTGCCAGCAGCTTATACGGCTCACGGACTAACACCGGGGAGCTGTTTTTT
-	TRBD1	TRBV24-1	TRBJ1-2	CATSEWTGGNYGYTF	TGTGCCACCAGTGAGTGGACAGGGGGTAACTATGGCTACACCTTC
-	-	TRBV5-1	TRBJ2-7	CASSLSGYEQYF	TGCGCCAGCAGCTTGTCAGGGTACGAGCAGTACTTC
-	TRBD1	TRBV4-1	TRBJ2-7	CASSLDRVRAYEQYF	TGCGCCAGCAGCCTGGACAGGGTAAGGGCCTACGAGCAGTACTTC
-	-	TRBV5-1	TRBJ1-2	CASSTRDGLYGYTF	TGCGCCAGCAGCACCCGGGACGGCCTCTATGGCTACACCTTC
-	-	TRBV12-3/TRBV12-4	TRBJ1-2	CASSFGRYGYTF	TGTGCCAGCAGTTTCGGTCGCTATGGCTACACCTTC
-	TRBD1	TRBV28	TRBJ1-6	CASSSDREGSPLHF	TGTGCCAGCAGTTCAGACAGGGAGGGTTCACCCCTCCACTTT
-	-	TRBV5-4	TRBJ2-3	CASSSPGGPSTDTQYF	TGTGCCAGCAGCTCCCCGGGGGGCCCTAGCACAGATACGCAGTATTTT
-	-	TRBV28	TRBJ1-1	CASSFDINTEAFF	TGTGCCAGCAGCTTCGACATAAACACTGAAGCTTTCTTT
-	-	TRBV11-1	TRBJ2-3	CASSLGRSTDTQYF	TGTGCCAGCAGCTTAGGTCGCAGCACAGATACGCAGTATTTT
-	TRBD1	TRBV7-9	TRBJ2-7	CASSRDRGPYEQYF	TGTGCCAGCAGCCGGGACAGGGGGCCGTACGAGCAGTACTTC
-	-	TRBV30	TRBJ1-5	CAWGPSSNQPQHF	TGTGCCTGGGGGCCCAGTAGCAATCAGCCCCAGCATTTT
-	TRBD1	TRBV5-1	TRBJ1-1	CASSGLQGGTEAFF	TGCGCCAGCAGCGGATTACAGGGGGGCACTGAAGCTTTCTTT
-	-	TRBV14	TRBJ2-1	CASSQLRDFSYNEQFF	TGTGCCAGCAGCCAACTACGGGACTTCTCCTACAATGAGCAGTTCTTC
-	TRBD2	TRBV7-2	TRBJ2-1	CASSLAQRSGRRNEQFF	TGTGCCAGCAGCTTAGCGCAACGGAGCGGGAGGCGCAATGAGCAGTTCTTC
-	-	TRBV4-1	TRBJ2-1	CASSQETPSGQFF	TGCGCCAGCAGCCAAGAAACACCATCCGGGCAGTTCTTC
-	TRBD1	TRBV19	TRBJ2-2	CASSPRTGGTNTGELFF	TGTGCCAGTAGTCCCCGGACAGGGGGGACGAACACCGGGGAGCTGTTTTTT
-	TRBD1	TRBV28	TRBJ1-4	CASSYNRGGGTNEKLFF	TGTGCCAGCAGCTATAACAGGGGAGGGGGGACTAATGAAAAACTGTTTTTT
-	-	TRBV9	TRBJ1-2	CASRPGDTKAGGYTF	TGTGCCAGCAGGCCGGGGGACACCAAGGCGGGCGGCTACACCTTC
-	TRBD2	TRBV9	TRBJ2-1	CASSVGGLANEQFF	TGTGCCAGCAGCGTAGGGGGACTAGCCAATGAGCAGTTCTTC
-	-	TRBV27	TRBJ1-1	CASSLNTATEAFF	TGTGCCAGCAGTTTAAACACAGCCACTGAAGCTTTCTTT
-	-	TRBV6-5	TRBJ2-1	CASSSRDTLVSEQFF	TGTGCCAGCAGTTCCCGGGACACCCTAGTGAGTGAGCAGTTCTTC
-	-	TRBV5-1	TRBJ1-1	CASSRNRDMNTEAFF	TGCGCCAGCAGCAGAAACAGGGATATGAACACTGAAGCTTTCTTT
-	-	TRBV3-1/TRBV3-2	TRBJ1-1	CATSWDGNTEAFF	TGTGCCACTTCATGGGACGGAAACACTGAAGCTTTCTTT
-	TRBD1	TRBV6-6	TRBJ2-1	CASRDRGPNNEQFF	TGTGCCAGCAGGGACAGGGGGCCCAACAATGAGCAGTTCTTC
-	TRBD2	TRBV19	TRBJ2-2	CASSIIRGTSGSLDTGELFF	TGTGCCAGTAGTATAATAAGAGGGACTAGCGGGAGTCTTGACACCGGGGAGCTGTTTTTT
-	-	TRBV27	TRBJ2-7	CASSVFGRTLRQEYSYEQYF	TGTGCCAGCAGTGTCTTTGGCAGAACTTTACGACAGGAATACTCCTACGAGCAGTACTTC
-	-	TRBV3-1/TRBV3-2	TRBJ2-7	CASSFRSNEQYF	TGTGCCAGCAGCTTCAGATCTAACGAGCAGTACTTC
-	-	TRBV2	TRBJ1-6	CASSGTGSPLHF	TGTGCCAGCAGTGGGACTGGCTCACCCCTCCACTTT
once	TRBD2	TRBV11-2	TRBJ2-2	CASSLSSGRTGELFF	TGTGCCAGCAGCTTAAGTAGCGGGAGGACCGGGGAGCTGTTTTTT
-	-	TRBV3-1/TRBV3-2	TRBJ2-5	CASSQGRLLAQETQYF	TGTGCCAGCAGCCAAGGAAGGCTGCTAGCCCAGGAGACCCAGTACTTC
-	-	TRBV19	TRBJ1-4	CASSIPLSSDHNEKLFF	TGTGCCAGTAGTATACCACTCTCGTCAGATCATAATGAAAAACTGTTTTTT
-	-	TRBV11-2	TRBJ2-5	CASSLNRAYQETQYF	TGTGCCAGCAGCTTAAATCGCGCGTACCAAGAGACCCAGTACTTC
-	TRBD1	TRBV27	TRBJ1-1	CASSTTGGGLSAEAFF	TGTGCCAGCAGTACCACAGGGGGCGGGCTGTCCGCTGAAGCTTTCTTT
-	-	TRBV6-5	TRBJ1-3	CACGDLSGNTIYF	TGTGCCTGCGGGGACCTCTCTGGAAACACCATATATTTT